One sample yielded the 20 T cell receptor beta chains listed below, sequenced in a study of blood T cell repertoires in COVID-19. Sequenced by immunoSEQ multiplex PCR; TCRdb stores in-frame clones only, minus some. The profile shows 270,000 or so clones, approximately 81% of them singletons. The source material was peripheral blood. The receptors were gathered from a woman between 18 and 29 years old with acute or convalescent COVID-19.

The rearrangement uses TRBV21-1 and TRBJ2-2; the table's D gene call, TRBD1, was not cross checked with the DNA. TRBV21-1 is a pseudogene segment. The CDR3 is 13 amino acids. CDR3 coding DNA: TGTGCCAGCACCGACAGGGTTCACGGGGAGCTGTTTTTT. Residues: CASTDRVHGELFF.

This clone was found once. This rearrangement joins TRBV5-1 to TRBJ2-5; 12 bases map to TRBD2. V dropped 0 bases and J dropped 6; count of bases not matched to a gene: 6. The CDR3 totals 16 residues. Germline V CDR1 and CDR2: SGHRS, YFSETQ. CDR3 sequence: CASSLDSSGRAQTQYF. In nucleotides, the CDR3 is TGCGCCAGCAGCTTGGATTCTAGCGGGAGGGCACAGACCCAGTACTTC.

The CDR3 reads CASREVYRDRGLFNEKLFF. In DNA form, the CDR3 reads TGCGCCAGCAGAGAAGTCTACCGGGACAGGGGGCTGTTTAATGAAAAACTGTTTTTT. The V and J genes are TRBV4-1 and TRBJ1-4; 12 bases line up with TRBD1. Trimming removed 6 bases from V and 4 bases from J; junction bases left unmatched: 15. From germline, CDR1 is MGHRA and CDR2 YSYEKL. The CDR3 is made up of 19 amino acids.

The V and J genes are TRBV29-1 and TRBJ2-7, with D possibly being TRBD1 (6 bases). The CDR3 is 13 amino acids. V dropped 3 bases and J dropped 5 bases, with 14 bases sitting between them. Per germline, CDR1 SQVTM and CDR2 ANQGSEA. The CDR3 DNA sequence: TGCAGCGTTGAGGGGCAGGGGATCCACGAGCAGTACTTC. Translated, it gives CSVEGQGIHEQYF.

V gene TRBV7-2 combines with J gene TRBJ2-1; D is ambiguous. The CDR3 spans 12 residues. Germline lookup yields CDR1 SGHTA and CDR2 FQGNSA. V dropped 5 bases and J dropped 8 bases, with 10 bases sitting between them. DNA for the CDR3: TGTGCCAGCAGCGCGGTGAGCGATGAGCAGTTCTTC. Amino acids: CASSAVSDEQFF.

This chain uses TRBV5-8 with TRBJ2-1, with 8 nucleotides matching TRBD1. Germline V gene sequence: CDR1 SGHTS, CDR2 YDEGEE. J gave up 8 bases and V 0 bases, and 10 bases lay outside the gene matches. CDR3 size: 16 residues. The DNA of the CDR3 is TGTGCCAGCAGCTTGGTACGGGGGCCAGGGGGCGATGAGCAGTTCTTC. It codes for CASSLVRGPGGDEQFF.

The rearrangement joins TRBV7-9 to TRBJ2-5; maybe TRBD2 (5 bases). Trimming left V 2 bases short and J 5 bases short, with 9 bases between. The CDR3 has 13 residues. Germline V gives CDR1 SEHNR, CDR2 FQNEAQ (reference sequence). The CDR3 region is CASSLNGVETQYF. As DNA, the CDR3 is TGTGCCAGCAGCTTAAACGGGGTTGAGACCCAGTACTTC. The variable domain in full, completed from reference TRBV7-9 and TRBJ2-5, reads DTGVSQNPRHKITKRGQNVTFRCDPISEHNRLYWYRQTLGQGPEFLTYFQNEAQLEKSRLLSDRFSAERPKGSFSTLEIQRTEQGDSAMYLCASSLNGVETQYFGPGTRLLVL.

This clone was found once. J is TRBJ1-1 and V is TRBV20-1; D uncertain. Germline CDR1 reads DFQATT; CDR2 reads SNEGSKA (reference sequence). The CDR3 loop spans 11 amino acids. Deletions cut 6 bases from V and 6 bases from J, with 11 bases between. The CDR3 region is CSAPRRAEAFF. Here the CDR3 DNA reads TGCAGTGCCCCTCGGAGAGCTGAAGCTTTCTTT.

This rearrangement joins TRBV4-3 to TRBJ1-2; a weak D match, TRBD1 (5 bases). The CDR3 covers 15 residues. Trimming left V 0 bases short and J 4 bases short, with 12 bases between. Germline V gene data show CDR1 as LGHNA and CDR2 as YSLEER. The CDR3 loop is CASSQDVDSFYGYTF. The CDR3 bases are TGCGCCAGCAGCCAAGATGTTGACAGCTTCTATGGCTACACCTTC.

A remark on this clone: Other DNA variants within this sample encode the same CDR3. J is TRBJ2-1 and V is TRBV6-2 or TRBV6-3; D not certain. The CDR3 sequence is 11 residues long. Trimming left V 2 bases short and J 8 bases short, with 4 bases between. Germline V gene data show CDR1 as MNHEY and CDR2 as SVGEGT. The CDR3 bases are TGTGCCAGCAGTTACGGGCATGAGCAGTTCTTC. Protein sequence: CASSYGHEQFF.

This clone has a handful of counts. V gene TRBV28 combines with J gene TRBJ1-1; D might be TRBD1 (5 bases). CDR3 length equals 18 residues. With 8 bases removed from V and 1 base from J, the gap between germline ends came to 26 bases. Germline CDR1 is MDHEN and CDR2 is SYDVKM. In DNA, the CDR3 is TGTGCCAGCCGACTCTTTCGCCCGGGGGTTGGGAGGAACACTGAAGCTTTCTTT. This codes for CASRLFRPGVGRNTEAFF.

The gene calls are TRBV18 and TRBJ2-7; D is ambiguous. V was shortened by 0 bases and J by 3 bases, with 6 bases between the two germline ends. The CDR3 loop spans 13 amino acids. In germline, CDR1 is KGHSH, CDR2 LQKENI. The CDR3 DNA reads TGTGCCAGCTCACCACCATCGGGCTACGAGCAGTACTTC. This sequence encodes CASSPPSGYEQYF. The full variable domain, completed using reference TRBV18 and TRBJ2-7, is NAGVMQNPRHLVRRRGQEARLRCSPMKGHSHVYWYRQLPEEGLKFMVYLQKENIIDESGMPKERFSAEFPKEGPSILRIQQVVRGDSAAYFCASSPPSGYEQYFGPGTRLTVT.

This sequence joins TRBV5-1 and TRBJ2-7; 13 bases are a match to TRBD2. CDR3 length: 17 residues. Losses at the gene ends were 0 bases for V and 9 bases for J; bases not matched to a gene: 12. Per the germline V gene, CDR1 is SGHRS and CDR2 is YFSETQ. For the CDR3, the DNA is TGCGCCAGCAGCTTGGGTTTAGTCGGGACTAGCGGGAACTGGCAGTACTTC. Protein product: CASSLGLVGTSGNWQYF.

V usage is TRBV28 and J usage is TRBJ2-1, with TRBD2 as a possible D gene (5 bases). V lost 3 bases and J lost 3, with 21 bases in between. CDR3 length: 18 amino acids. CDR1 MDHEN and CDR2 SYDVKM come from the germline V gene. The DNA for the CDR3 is TGTGCCAGCAGTTTTGGTGCGAGGAGGCGGGTCCACTACAATGAGCAGTTCTTC. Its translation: CASSFGARRRVHYNEQFF.

Here the CDR3 DNA reads TGCGCCAGCAGCCAAGCGAGACCGGGACTAGCGGAAGGGGGGACCCAGTACTTC. Its translation: CASSQARPGLAEGGTQYF. The J gene is TRBJ2-5, the V gene TRBV4-3, with 11 bases fitting TRBD2. The junction had 14 bases not matched to a gene; V was cut back by 1 base and J by 7 bases. Germline CDR1 LGHNA, CDR2 YSLEER. CDR3 length equals 18 residues.

In DNA, the CDR3 is TGTGCCAGCAGAACGGGACAAGGGAGTCTGTACTTC. This gives the protein CASRTGQGSLYF. The chain links TRBV27 to TRBJ2-4; possible D gene TRBD1, 6 bases. In germline, CDR1 is MNHEY, CDR2 SMNVEV (reference sequence). V lost 6 bases and J 15 bases, leaving 18 bases between the germline ends. The length of the CDR3 is 12 residues.

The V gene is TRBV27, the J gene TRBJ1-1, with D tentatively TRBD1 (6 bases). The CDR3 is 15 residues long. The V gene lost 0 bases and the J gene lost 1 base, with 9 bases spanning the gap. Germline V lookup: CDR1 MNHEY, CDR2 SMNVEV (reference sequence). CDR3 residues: CASSLSGATNTEAFF. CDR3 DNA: TGTGCCAGCAGTTTATCGGGGGCTACGAACACTGAAGCTTTCTTT.

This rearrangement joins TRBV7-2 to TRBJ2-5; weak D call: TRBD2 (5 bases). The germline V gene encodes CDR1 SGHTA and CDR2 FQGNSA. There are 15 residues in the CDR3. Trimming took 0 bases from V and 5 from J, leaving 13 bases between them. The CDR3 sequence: CASSLAGEVWETQYF. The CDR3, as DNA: TGTGCCAGCAGCTTAGCGGGAGAGGTATGGGAGACCCAGTACTTC.

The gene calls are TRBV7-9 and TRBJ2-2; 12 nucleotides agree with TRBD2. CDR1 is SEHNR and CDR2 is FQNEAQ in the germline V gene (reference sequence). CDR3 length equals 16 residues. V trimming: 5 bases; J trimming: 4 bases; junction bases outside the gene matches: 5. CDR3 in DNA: TGTGCCAGCAGCCCCCGACTAGCGGGAGTCACCGGGGAGCTGTTTTTT. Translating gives CASSPRLAGVTGELFF. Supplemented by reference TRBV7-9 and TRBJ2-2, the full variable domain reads DTGVSQNPRHKITKRGQNVTFRCDPISEHNRLYWYRQTLGQGPEFLTYFQNEAQLEKSRLLSDRFSAERPKGSFSTLEIQRTEQGDSAMYLCASSPRLAGVTGELFFGEGSRLTVL.

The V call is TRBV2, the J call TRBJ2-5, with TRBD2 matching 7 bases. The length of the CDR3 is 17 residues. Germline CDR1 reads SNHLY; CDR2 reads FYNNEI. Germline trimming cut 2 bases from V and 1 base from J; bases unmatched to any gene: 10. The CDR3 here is CASSEKGLAGTQETQYF. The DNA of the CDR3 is TGTGCCAGCAGTGAAAAAGGATTAGCGGGTACCCAAGAGACCCAGTACTTC.